The clone carrying this TCR beta chain was seen just once. The antigen is unknown. Libraries were prepared by immunoSEQ multiplex PCR; TCRdb keeps only in-frame clonotypes and omits some of them. The sample carries 25,000 to 30,000 clones, over 55% recorded once. V gave up 2 bases and J gave up 8 bases, with 14 bases separating them. Germline V gives CDR1 SGHNT, CDR2 YYREEE (reference sequence). The length of the CDR3 is 15 residues. The data originate from a study of vaccination effects on CD4 cells after COVID-19. Viral peptide pool expansion of antigen-specific CD4+ T cells preceded sequencing in the ViraFEST assay. A roughly 10-day culture period preceded the isolation of CD4+ T cells. Two doses of either BNT162b2 or mRNA-1273 were given to each participant. Nucleocapsid antibodies stayed negative before and after vaccination, showing no earlier SARS-CoV-2 infection. Wells containing 1.5 million to 2.5 million PBMC each were cultured with 10 IU/ml IL-2 and approximately 10 ug/ml peptides.

The sequencing used CD4+ T cells from PBMCs cultured with HCoV-NL63 spike peptides, collected after COVID-19 vaccination. The V gene is TRBV5-4, the J gene TRBJ1-6; D might be TRBD1 (6 bases). This TCR was sampled from a human donor who received a COVID-19 vaccine. The DNA of the CDR3 is TGTGCCAGCAGCTTCCAGGGGATTGGGGATTCACCCCTCCACTTT. It is translated as CASSFQGIGDSPLHF.